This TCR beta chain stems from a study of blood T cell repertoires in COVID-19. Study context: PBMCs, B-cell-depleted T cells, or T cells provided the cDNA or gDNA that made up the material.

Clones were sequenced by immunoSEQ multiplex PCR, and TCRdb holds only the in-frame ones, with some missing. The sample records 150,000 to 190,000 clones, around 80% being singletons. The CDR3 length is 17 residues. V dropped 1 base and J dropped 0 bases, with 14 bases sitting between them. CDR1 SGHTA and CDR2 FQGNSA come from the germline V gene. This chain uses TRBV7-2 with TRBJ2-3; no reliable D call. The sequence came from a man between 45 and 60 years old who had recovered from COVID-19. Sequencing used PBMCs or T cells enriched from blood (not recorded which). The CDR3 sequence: CASSLGGGITSTDTQYF. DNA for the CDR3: TGTGCCAGCAGCTTAGGTGGCGGTATAACTAGCACAGATACGCAGTATTTT.